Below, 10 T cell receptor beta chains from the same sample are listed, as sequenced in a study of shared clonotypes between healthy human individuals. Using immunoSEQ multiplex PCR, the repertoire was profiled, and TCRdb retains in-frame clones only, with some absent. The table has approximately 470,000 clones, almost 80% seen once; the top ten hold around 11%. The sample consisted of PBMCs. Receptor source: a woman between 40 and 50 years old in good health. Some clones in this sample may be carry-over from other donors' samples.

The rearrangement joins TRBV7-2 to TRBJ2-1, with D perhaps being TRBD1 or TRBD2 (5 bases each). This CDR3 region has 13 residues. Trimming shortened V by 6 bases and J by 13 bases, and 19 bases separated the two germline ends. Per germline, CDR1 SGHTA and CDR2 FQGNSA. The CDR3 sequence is CASRSPGPNPQFF. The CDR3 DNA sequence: TGTGCCAGCAGATCCCCGGGACCCAATCCCCAGTTCTTC.

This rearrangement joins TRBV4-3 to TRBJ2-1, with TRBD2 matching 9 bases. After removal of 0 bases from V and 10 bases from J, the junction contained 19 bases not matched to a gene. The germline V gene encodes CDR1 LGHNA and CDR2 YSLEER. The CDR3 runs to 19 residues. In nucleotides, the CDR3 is TGCGCCAGCAGCCAAGATTGGGTTAGCGGGAGTATAAAATCGGCCGAGCAGTTCTTC. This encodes CASSQDWVSGSIKSAEQFF.

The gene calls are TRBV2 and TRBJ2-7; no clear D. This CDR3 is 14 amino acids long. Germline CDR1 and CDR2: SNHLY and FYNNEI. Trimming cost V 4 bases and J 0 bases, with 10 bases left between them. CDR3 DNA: TGTGCCAGCAGTGTAGGGTGGCACTCCTACGAGCAGTACTTC. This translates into CASSVGWHSYEQYF.

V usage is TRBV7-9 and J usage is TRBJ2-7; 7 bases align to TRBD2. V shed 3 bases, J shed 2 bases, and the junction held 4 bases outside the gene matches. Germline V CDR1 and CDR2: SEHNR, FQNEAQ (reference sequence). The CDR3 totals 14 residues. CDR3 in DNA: TGTGCCAGCAGCTTTGACGGGACTACCTACGAGCAGTACTTC. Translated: CASSFDGTTYEQYF.

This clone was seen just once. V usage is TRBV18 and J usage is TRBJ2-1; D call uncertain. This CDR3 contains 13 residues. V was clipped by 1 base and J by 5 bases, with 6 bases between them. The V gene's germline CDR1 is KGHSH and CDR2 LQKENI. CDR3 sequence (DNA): TGTGCCAGCTCACCACTGAGCGACAATGAGCAGTTCTTC. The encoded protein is CASSPLSDNEQFF.

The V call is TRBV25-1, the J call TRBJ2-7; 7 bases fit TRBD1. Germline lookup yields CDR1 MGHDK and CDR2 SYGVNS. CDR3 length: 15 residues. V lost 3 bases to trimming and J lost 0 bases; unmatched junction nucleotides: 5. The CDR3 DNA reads TGTGCCAGCAGTGATCCCGGGACAGCCTCCTACGAGCAGTACTTC. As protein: CASSDPGTASYEQYF.

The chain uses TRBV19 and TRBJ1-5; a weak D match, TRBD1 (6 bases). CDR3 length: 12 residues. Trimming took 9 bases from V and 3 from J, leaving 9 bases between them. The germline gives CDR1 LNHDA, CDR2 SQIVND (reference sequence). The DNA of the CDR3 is TGTGCCAGCGACAGGAACAATCAGCCCCAGCATTTT. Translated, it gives CASDRNNQPQHF.

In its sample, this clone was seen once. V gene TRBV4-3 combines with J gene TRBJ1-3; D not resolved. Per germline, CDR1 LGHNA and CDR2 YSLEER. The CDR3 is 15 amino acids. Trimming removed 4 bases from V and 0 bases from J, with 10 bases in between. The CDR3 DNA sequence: TGCGCCAGCAGCCTGCAGCCTATCTCTGGAAACACCATATATTTT. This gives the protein CASSLQPISGNTIYF.

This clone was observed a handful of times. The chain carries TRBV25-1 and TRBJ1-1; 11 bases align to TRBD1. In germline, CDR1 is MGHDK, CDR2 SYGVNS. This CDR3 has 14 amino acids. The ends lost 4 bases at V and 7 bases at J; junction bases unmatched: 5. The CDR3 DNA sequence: TGTGCCAGCAGTGGGGACAGGGGGGCCCTTGAAGCTTTCTTT. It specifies CASSGDRGALEAFF.

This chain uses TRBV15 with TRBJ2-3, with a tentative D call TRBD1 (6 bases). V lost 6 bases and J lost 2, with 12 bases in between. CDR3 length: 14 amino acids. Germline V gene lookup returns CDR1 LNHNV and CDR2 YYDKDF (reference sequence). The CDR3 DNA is TGTGCCACCAGACAAGGACAGTCCACAGATACGCAGTATTTT. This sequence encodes CATRQGQSTDTQYF.